Each of the 25 T cell receptor beta chains below was sequenced from the same sample in a study of vaccination effects on CD4 cells after COVID-19. Their antigens remain unidentified. Assay: immunoSEQ multiplex PCR; the TCRdb copy retains only in-frame clones and omits some. The sample contains tens of thousands of clones, approximately 82% of which appear only once. ViraFEST used viral peptide pools to expand antigen-specific CD4+ T cells before sequencing. At the end of approximately 10 days of culture, CD4+ T cells were isolated. Each participant received a vaccine that was either BNT162b2 or mRNA-1273, given as two doses. The material sequenced was CD4+ T cells from PBMCs cultured with HCoV-229E spike peptides, taken after COVID-19 vaccination. The receptors were gathered from a human donor who received a COVID-19 vaccine.

The CDR3 bases are TGTGCCAGCAGTTTGGGGGGACCTCAGGTCCAGCATTTT. This translates into CASSLGGPQVQHF. The rearrangement uses TRBV12-3 or TRBV12-4 and TRBJ1-5; the D gene is possibly TRBD1 (5 bases). The ends were cut back, 3 bases at V and 12 bases at J, with 15 bases in the middle. The CDR3 has 13 amino acids.

The rearrangement joins TRBV4-1 to TRBJ1-6; D remains ambiguous. The germline CDR1 and CDR2 sequences are MGHRA and YSYEKL. The CDR3 loop spans 15 amino acids. V lost 0 bases and J 8 bases, leaving 11 bases between the germline ends. The CDR3 region has the DNA TGCGCCAGCAGCCAAGACCGAGGCCCCTATTCACCCCTCCACTTT. Translated: CASSQDRGPYSPLHF.

The J gene is TRBJ2-2, the V gene TRBV18; D possibly corresponds to TRBD1 (6 bases). The CDR3 consists of 16 residues. The germline gives CDR1 KGHSH, CDR2 LQKENI. The ends were cut back, 3 bases at V and 3 bases at J, with 14 bases in the middle. The CDR3 is CASSPPGQVYTGELFF. The DNA of the CDR3 is TGTGCCAGCTCACCGCCGGGACAAGTATACACCGGGGAGCTGTTTTTT.

To note about this clone: No conserved phenylalanine or tryptophan is present at the end of the CDR3, so a read error is the likely explanation. Because the CDR3's place on the DNA is in doubt, the DNA is left out and the CDR3 is given as listed by TCRdb. The gene calls are TRBV21-1 and TRBJ2-7; no DNA check was done on the table's D call, TRBD2. TRBV21-1 is annotated as a pseudogene. The CDR3 length is 9 residues, termini included. The CDR3 reads CASPERRGR.

The count of this clone is one. V and J are TRBV5-1 and TRBJ1-1; D remains unclear. Trimming stripped 3 bases from V and 8 bases from J, with 14 bases between. The CDR3 length is 13 residues. Germline lookup yields CDR1 SGHRS and CDR2 YFSETQ. CDR3 nucleotide sequence: TGCGCCAGCAGCTGGGAGACATCCGGCGAAGCTTTCTTT. Translating it yields CASSWETSGEAFF. The entire variable domain, with the rest obtained from reference TRBV5-1 and TRBJ1-1, is as follows: KAGVTQTPRYLIKTRGQQVTLSCSPISGHRSVSWYQQTPGQGLQFLFEYFSETQRNKGNFPGRFSGRQFSNSRSEMNVSTLELGDSALYLCASSWETSGEAFFGQGTRLTVV.

J is TRBJ2-3 and V is TRBV5-1; 7 bases map to TRBD2. The CDR3 extends over 14 amino acids. Germline trimming cut 4 bases from V and 6 bases from J; bases unmatched to any gene: 8. Germline lookup yields CDR1 SGHRS and CDR2 YFSETQ. The CDR3 spells CASSASAGEDTQYF. The CDR3 DNA is TGCGCCAGCAGCGCCTCGGCGGGGGAGGATACGCAGTATTTT.

The chain links TRBV7-2 to TRBJ1-1; D ambiguous. CDR1 SGHTA and CDR2 FQGNSA come from the germline V gene. The V and J ends lost 0 bases and 8 bases respectively, with 10 bases between them. This CDR3 contains 13 residues. CDR3 in amino acids: CASSLAGGPEAFF. CDR3 DNA: TGTGCCAGCAGCTTAGCAGGAGGGCCCGAAGCTTTCTTT.

The chain couples TRBV5-1 to TRBJ1-1; tentatively, D is TRBD1 (5 bases). Germline values: CDR1 SGHRS, CDR2 YFSETQ. This CDR3 spans 16 amino acids. V dropped 1 base and J dropped 4 bases, with 17 bases sitting between them. CDR3 region: CASSLFQGGSSTEAFF. The CDR3 coding sequence is TGCGCCAGCAGCTTGTTTCAGGGAGGCTCGAGCACTGAAGCTTTCTTT.

This chain uses TRBV5-6 with TRBJ2-1; D might be TRBD1 or TRBD2, each matching 6 bases. The CDR3 loop spans 15 amino acids. With 7 bases removed from V and 4 bases from J, the gap between germline ends came to 18 bases. Germline-derived CDR1 and CDR2 are SGHDT and YYEEEE. Written as DNA, the CDR3 is TGTGCCAGCTCAGAGGGGGGATACCCTTACAATGAGCAGTTCTTC. Translating gives CASSEGGYPYNEQFF.

The chain has TRBV29-1 and TRBJ1-1, with D perhaps TRBD1 (5 bases). Trimming took 7 bases from V and 7 from J, leaving 16 bases between them. The CDR3 sequence is 12 residues long. Germline CDR1 SQVTM, CDR2 ANQGSEA. In nucleotides, the CDR3 is TGCAGCGCCTGGCGTGGGGCTGGTGAAGCTTTCTTT. Protein: CSAWRGAGEAFF.

The rearrangement uses TRBV2 and TRBJ2-7; D uncertain. The germline V gene has CDR1 SNHLY and CDR2 FYNNEI. The V end was cut by 8 bases, the J end by 3 bases, with 11 bases between. The CDR3 totals 12 residues. The CDR3 DNA reads TGTGCCAGCGCCCAGAACCTCTACGAGCAGTACGTC. Protein: CASAQNLYEQYV.

The chain employs TRBV21-1 and TRBJ2-7; the table's D call, TRBD1, was not checked against the DNA. TRBV21-1 is a pseudogene segment. The CDR3 sequence is 15 residues long. This CDR3 reads CASSKRTGDDYEQYV. Here the CDR3 DNA reads TGTGCCAGCAGCAAACGGACAGGGGATGACTACGAGCAGTACGTC.

The rearrangement uses TRBV5-1 and TRBJ2-5, with TRBD2 matching over 7 bases. The J segment lost 5 bases and the V segment lost 0 bases, leaving 4 bases of the junction unmatched. CDR3 size: 14 residues. Germline values: CDR1 SGHRS, CDR2 YFSETQ. This CDR3 is CASSLAGGVETQYF. The CDR3 DNA is TGCGCCAGCAGCTTGGCGGGGGGAGTTGAGACCCAGTACTTC.

V is TRBV7-3 and J is TRBJ2-2, with TRBD1 identical over 8 bases. This CDR3 contains 13 residues. Per the germline V gene, CDR1 is SGHTA and CDR2 is FQGTGA. Trimming removed 5 bases from V and 6 bases from J; junction bases left unmatched: 2. CDR3 DNA: TGTGCCAGCAGCAGACAGGGGTCCGGGGAGCTGTTTTTT. Amino acid sequence: CASSRQGSGELFF.

The chain links TRBV3-1 (or the pseudogene TRBV3-2) to TRBJ1-5; D is unclear. CDR1 LGHDT and CDR2 YNNKEL come from the germline V gene (reference sequence). V was shortened by 8 bases and J by 6 bases, with 14 bases between the two germline ends. The CDR3 runs 13 residues. CDR3 sequence: CASSPRGIQPQHF. The DNA of the CDR3 is TGTGCCAGCTCTCCTCGGGGAATTCAGCCCCAGCATTTT.

V usage is TRBV5-5 and J usage is TRBJ1-5; D gene uncertain. Germline lookup yields CDR1 SGHKS and CDR2 YYEKEE (reference sequence). V lost 1 base to trimming and J lost 2 bases, with 10 bases between them. The length of the CDR3 is 15 residues. CDR3 coding DNA: TGTGCCAGCAGCTTGTCTTCGAGGGGCAATCAGCCCCAGCATTTT. Protein: CASSLSSRGNQPQHF.

The chain combines TRBV6-5 with TRBJ2-7, with 7 bases fitting TRBD2. The CDR3 totals 12 residues. Germline V gene lookup returns CDR1 MNHEY and CDR2 SVGAGI. The CDR3 DNA is TGTGCAAGCGGGGCAGTCCCCTACGAGCAGTACGTC. This codes for CASGAVPYEQYV.

This clone is a singleton in its sample. V is TRBV5-4 and J is TRBJ2-3; D remains ambiguous. V was pared by 0 bases and J by 4 bases, with 0 bases between. CDR1 and CDR2 (germline): SGHNT, YYREEE (reference sequence). This CDR3 has 11 residues. The CDR3 sequence is CASSLADTQYF. The CDR3 DNA reads as TGTGCCAGCAGCTTGGCAGATACGCAGTATTTT.

Only one count was recorded for this clone. This chain links TRBV5-1 with TRBJ2-3, with 7 bases aligning to TRBD2. In germline, CDR1 is SGHRS, CDR2 YFSETQ. The CDR3 is 15 amino acids. Germline trimming cut 2 bases from V and 1 base from J; bases unmatched to any gene: 4. The DNA for the CDR3 is TGCGCCAGCAGCTTTCTACGGGAGGGCACAGATACGCAGTATTTT. It is translated as CASSFLREGTDTQYF.

This chain joins TRBV24-1 and TRBJ2-1; the D gene is possibly TRBD1 (6 bases). Germline loops: CDR1 KGHDR, CDR2 SFDVKD. V dropped 3 bases and J dropped 7 bases, with 18 bases sitting between them. The CDR3 totals 16 residues. The CDR3 DNA is TGTGCCACCAGTGATCCGTACCCAGGGGCCCTAAATGAGCAGTTCTTC. It translates to CATSDPYPGALNEQFF.

The chain has TRBV5-1 and TRBJ1-1, with D hard to call. The CDR3 contains 11 residues. Trimming took off 5 bases at V and 1 base at J, with 3 bases between the two ends. The germline V gene encodes CDR1 SGHRS and CDR2 YFSETQ. The CDR3 loop is CASRGNTEAFF. CDR3 DNA sequence: TGCGCCAGCAGGGGGAACACTGAAGCTTTCTTT. Based on the CDR3 plus reference TRBV5-1 and TRBJ1-1, the full variable domain is KAGVTQTPRYLIKTRGQQVTLSCSPISGHRSVSWYQQTPGQGLQFLFEYFSETQRNKGNFPGRFSGRQFSNSRSEMNVSTLELGDSALYLCASRGNTEAFFGQGTRLTVV.

This rearrangement joins TRBV10-3 to TRBJ1-2; 9 bases match TRBD1. Germline V lookup: CDR1 ENHRY, CDR2 SYGVKD. Trimming at V came to 2 bases and at J to 8 bases, leaving 9 bases not matched to a gene. The CDR3 extends over 15 amino acids. The CDR3 nucleotides are TGTGCCATCAGTGAGACAGGGGGCAACATCCAAGGCTACACCTTC. Translation gives CAISETGGNIQGYTF.

The rearrangement joins TRBV5-5 to TRBJ1-2; no definite D call. CDR1 SGHKS and CDR2 YYEKEE come from the germline V gene (reference sequence). The CDR3 contains 17 residues. V was cut by 0 bases and J by 8 bases, with 23 bases left in between. The CDR3 nucleotides are TGTGCCAGCAGCTTGGGTACCCAATCCGACCCCCCAAGGGGCTACACCTTC. This translates into CASSLGTQSDPPRGYTF. The full variable domain, in which reference TRBV5-5 and TRBJ1-2 provide the parts outside the CDR3, is DAGVTQSPTHLIKTRGQQVTLRCSPISGHKSVSWYQQVLGQGPQFIFQYYEKEERGRGNFPDRFSARQFPNYSSELNVNALLLGDSALYLCASSLGTQSDPPRGYTFGSGTRLTVV.

This rearrangement joins TRBV5-6 to TRBJ1-4; D unresolved. This CDR3 spans 14 amino acids. Germline CDR1 is SGHDT and CDR2 is YYEEEE. Trimming removed 1 base from V and 8 bases from J, with 12 bases in between. CDR3 coding DNA: TGTGCCAGCAGCTTGTCGAGTACGGAGGAAAAACTGTTTTTT. This gives the protein CASSLSSTEEKLFF.

V and J are TRBV5-1 and TRBJ1-2, with a possible D match to TRBD1 (5 bases). The CDR3 is 14 amino acids. With 0 bases removed from V and 7 bases from J, the gap between germline ends came to 13 bases. CDR1 SGHRS and CDR2 YFSETQ come from the germline V gene. This chain's CDR3 is CASSLGVGGSGYTF. The CDR3 DNA sequence: TGCGCCAGCAGCTTGGGGGTGGGGGGTTCTGGCTACACCTTC.